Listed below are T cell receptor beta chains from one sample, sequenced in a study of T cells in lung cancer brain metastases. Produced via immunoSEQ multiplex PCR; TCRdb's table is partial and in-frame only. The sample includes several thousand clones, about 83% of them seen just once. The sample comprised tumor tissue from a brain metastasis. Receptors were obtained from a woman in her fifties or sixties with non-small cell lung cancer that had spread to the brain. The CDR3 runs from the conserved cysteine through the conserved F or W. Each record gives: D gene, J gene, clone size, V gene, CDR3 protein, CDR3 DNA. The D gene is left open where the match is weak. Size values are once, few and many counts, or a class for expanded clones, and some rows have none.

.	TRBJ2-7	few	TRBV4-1	CASSQEFGVENYEQYF	TGCGCCAGCAGCCAAGAATTCGGTGTGGAAAACTACGAGCAGTACTTC
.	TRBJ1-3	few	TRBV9	CASSGFQGTEGNTIYF	TGTGCCAGCAGCGGATTTCAGGGAACGGAAGGAAACACCATATATTTT
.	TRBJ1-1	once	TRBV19	CASGLSPGVTEAFF	TGTGCCAGTGGCCTCTCCCCAGGGGTCACTGAAGCTTTCTTT
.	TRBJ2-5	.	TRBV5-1	CASSLIEGEETQYF	TGCGCCAGCAGCTTGATAGAGGGAGAGGAGACCCAGTACTTC
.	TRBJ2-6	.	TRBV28	CASRRSVGGISGANVLTF	TGTGCCAGCAGGCGCTCGGTGGGGGGAATCTCTGGGGCCAACGTCCTGACTTTC
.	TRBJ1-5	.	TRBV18	CASSPRGDQPQHF	TGTGCCAGCTCACCACGGGGAGATCAGCCCCAGCATTTT
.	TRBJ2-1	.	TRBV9	CASSTSSGGYNEQFF	TGTGCCAGCAGCACCTCTTCCGGGGGATACAATGAGCAGTTCTTC
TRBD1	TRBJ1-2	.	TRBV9	CASSVDPLETGDYYTF	TGTGCCAGCAGCGTAGACCCTCTAGAGACAGGGGACTACTACACCTTC
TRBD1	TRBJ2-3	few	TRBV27	CASSHLGPGQGNTQYF	TGTGCCAGCTCGCATTTGGGGCCGGGACAGGGAAATACGCAGTATTTT
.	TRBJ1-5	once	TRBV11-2	CASSFDTGPSRPQHF	TGTGCCAGCAGCTTTGATACAGGGCCGTCCCGGCCCCAGCATTTT
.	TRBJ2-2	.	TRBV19	CASSIHRDTGELFF	TGTGCCAGTAGTATCCACAGGGACACCGGGGAGCTGTTTTTT
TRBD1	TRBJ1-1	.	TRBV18	CASRGGGNTEAFF	TGTGCCAGCCGAGGGGGCGGAAACACTGAAGCTTTCTTT
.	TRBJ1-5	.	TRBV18	CASSQYREGNQPQHF	TGTGCCAGCTCACAATACAGGGAGGGCAATCAGCCCCAGCATTTT
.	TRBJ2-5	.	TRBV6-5	CASSPGGLLPETQYF	TGTGCCAGCAGTCCAGGGGGACTCCTCCCGGAGACCCAGTACTTC
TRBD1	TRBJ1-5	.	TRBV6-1	CASREHGQGGNQPQHF	TGTGCCAGCAGAGAACATGGACAGGGAGGCAATCAGCCCCAGCATTTT
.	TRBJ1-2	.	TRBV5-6	CASSLASLRVYTF	TGTGCCAGCAGCTTGGCCTCGTTGCGGGTCTACACCTTC
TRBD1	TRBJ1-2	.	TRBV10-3	CAIRRDREIFGYTF	TGTGCCATCAGAAGGGACAGGGAGATTTTTGGCTACACCTTC
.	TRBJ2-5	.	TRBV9	CASSASDSKETQYF	TGTGCCAGCAGCGCGTCAGACAGCAAAGAGACCCAGTACTTC
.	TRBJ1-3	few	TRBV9	CASTIGGSGNTIYF	TGTGCCAGCACCATCGGGGGATCTGGAAACACCATATATTTT
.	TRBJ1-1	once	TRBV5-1	CASSPPGQLNTEAFF	TGCGCCAGCAGCCCACCGGGCCAACTGAACACTGAAGCTTTCTTT
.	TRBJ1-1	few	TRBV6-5	CASSPPWENTEAFF	TGTGCCAGCAGCCCTCCTTGGGAGAACACTGAAGCTTTCTTT
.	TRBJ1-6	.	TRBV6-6	CASSSARARNSPLHF	TGTGCCAGCAGTTCCGCTCGGGCCCGAAATTCACCCCTCCACTTT
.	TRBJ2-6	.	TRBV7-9	CASSLVGSGANVLTF	TGTGCCAGCAGCTTAGTAGGCTCTGGGGCCAACGTCCTGACTTTC